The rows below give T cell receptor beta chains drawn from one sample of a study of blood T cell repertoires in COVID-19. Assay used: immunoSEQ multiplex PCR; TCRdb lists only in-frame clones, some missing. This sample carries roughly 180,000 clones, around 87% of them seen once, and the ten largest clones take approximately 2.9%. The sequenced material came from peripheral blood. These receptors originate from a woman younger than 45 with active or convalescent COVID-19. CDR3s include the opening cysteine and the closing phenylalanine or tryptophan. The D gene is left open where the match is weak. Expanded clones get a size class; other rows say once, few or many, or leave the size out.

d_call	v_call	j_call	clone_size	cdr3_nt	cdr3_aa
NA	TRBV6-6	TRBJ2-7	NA	TGTGCCAGCACCGTACCAAGGACTGTTACCTACGAGCAGTACTTC	CASTVPRTVTYEQYF
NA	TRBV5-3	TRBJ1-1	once	TGTGCCAGAAGCAGGACGGGACACCCGAACACTGAAGCTTTCTTT	CARSRTGHPNTEAFF
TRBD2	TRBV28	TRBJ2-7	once	TGTGCCAGCAGTTCGCCCCCGGGACTAGCGGAAGGGAGACGAATCTACGAGCAGTACTTC	CASSSPPGLAEGRRIYEQYF
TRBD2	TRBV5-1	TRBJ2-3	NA	TGCGCCAGCAGCTCGCTTAAAGCGGGGGGCCGCACAGATACGCAGTATTTT	CASSSLKAGGRTDTQYF
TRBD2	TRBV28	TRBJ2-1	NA	TGTGCCAGCAGTTTAAGGGTTGTGTCTAGCGGGAGTAATGAGCAGTTCTTC	CASSLRVVSSGSNEQFF
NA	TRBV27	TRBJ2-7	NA	TGTGCCAGCAGCCCCTCCGGGACTCCCTTCGACTACGAGCAGTACTTC	CASSPSGTPFDYEQYF
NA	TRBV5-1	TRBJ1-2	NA	TGCGCCAGCAGCCTACAAACAGGTCCCAAGGAGGGCTACACCTTC	CASSLQTGPKEGYTF
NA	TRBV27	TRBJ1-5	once	TGTGCCACCGGATGGACAGCTATCAATCAGCCCCAGCATTTT	CATGWTAINQPQHF
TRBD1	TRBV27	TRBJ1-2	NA	TGTGCCAGCAGTTACCGGACAGGGGGCAGTGGCTACACCTTC	CASSYRTGGSGYTF
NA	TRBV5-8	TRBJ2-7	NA	TGTGCCAGCAGCCTCCCGCCGGACATTGAGCAGTACTTC	CASSLPPDIEQYF
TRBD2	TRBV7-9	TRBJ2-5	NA	TGTGCCAGCAGCCCACGGACTAGCGGAGAGACCCAGTACTTC	CASSPRTSGETQYF
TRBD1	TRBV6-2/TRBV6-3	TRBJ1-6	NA	TGTGCCAGCAGCAATTACCAGGGGGCGCGTTCACCCCTCCACTTT	CASSNYQGARSPLHF
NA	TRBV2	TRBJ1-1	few	TGTGCCAGCAGCAGGGAGGTCACTGAAGCTTTCTTT	CASSREVTEAFF
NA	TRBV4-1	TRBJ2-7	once	TGCGCCAGCAGCCAAGATCGGCAGACAAAGGCCTACGAGCAGTACTTC	CASSQDRQTKAYEQYF
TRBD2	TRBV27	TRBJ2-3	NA	TGTGCCAGCAGTTTTTTTAGCGGGACAGATACGCAGTATTTT	CASSFFSGTDTQYF
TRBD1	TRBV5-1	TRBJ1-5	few	TGCGCCAGCAGCTTACACCCTGACAGGGGCAATCAGCCCCAGCATTTT	CASSLHPDRGNQPQHF
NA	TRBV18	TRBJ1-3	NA	TGTGCCAGCTCACCCCTCGAGTTCTCTGGAAACACCATATATTTT	CASSPLEFSGNTIYF
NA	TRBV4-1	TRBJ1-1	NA	TGCGCCAGCAGCCCCTGGGTCGGGAGACTTCGGACTAAACCAGGCACTGAAGCTTTCTTT	CASSPWVGRLRTKPGTEAFF
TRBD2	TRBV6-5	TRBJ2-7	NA	TGTGCCAGCAGTCGGACTAGCGGGAGTTACGAGCAGTACTTC	CASSRTSGSYEQYF
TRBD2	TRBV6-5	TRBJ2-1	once	TGTGCCAGCAGCCTCGTCCCTCTCGATAGCGGGGAGCAGTTCTTC	CASSLVPLDSGEQFF
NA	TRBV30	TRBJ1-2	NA	TGTGCCTGGAGTGTACAATCCTTCGGGGGGCAAGGGGGCTACACCTTC	CAWSVQSFGGQGGYTF
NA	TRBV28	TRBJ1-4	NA	TGTGCCAGCAGTTTACTCAGAACAACTAATGAAAAACTGTTTTTT	CASSLLRTTNEKLFF